This T cell receptor beta chain was sequenced during a study of blood T cell repertoires in COVID-19. At the level of the study: The United States, Italy and Spain provided the acute and convalescent COVID-19 samples. From T cells, B-cell-depleted T cells, or PBMCs came the material, which was cDNA or gDNA.

The V gene lost 5 bases and the J gene lost 11 bases, with 16 bases spanning the gap. The CDR3 spans 13 residues. The germline gives CDR1 MNHEY, CDR2 SMNVEV (reference sequence). Original analysis: Estimated nucleated cell counts came from reference gene primer amplification. Measured with immunoSEQ multiplex PCR; TCRdb has only the in-frame clones, and not every one. That table is the source of V, J and clone size, and D and trimming were worked out from the DNA. Of about 200,000 clones in the sample, roughly 80% are singletons; the top ten hold approximately 8.7%. V usage is TRBV27 and J usage is TRBJ2-1; possibly TRBD1 for D (5 bases). The sequenced material came from peripheral blood. The TCR sequence derives from a woman of 80 years or more with acute or convalescent COVID-19. CDR3 DNA: TGTGCCAGCAGTCAGGGTAAATTGGGTAAGCAGTTCTTC. This gives the protein CASSQGKLGKQFF.